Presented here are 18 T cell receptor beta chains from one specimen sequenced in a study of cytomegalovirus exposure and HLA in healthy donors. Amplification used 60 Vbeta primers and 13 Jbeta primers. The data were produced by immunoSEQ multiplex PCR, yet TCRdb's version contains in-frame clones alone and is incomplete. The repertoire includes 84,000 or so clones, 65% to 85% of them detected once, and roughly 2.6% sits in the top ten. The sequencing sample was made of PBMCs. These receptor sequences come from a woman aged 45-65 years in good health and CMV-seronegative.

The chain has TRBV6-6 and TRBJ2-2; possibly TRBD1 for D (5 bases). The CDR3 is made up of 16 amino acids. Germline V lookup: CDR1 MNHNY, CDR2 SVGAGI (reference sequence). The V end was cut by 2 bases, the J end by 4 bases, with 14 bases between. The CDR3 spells CASSYPQGLGTGELFF. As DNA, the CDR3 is TGTGCCAGCAGTTACCCCCAGGGATTAGGCACCGGGGAGCTGTTTTTT.

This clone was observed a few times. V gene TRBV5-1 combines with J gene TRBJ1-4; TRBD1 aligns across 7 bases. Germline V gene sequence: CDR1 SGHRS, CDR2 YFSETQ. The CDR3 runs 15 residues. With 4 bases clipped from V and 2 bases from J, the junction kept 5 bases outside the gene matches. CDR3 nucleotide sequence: TGCGCCAGCAGCCTACGGACAGGTACTAATGAAAAACTGTTTTTT. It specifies CASSLRTGTNEKLFF.

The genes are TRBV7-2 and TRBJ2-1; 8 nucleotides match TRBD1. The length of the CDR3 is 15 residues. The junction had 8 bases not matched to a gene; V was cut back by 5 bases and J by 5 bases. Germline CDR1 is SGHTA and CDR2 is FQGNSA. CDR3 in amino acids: CASSPGTGGNNEQFF. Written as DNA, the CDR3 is TGTGCCAGCAGCCCCGGGACAGGAGGAAACAATGAGCAGTTCTTC.

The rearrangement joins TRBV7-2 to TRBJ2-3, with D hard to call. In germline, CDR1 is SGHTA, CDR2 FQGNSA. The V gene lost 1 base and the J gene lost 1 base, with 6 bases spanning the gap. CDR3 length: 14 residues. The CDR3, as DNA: TGTGCCAGCAGCTTAGTCCGGGGCACAGATACGCAGTATTTT. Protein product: CASSLVRGTDTQYF.

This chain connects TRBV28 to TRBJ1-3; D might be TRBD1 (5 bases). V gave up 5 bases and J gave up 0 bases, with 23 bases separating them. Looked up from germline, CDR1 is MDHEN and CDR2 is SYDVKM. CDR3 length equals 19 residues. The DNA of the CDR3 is TGTGCCAGCAGTCGGCGTAGGGGACTGACCCTCCTCTCTGGAAACACCATATATTTT. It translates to CASSRRRGLTLLSGNTIYF.

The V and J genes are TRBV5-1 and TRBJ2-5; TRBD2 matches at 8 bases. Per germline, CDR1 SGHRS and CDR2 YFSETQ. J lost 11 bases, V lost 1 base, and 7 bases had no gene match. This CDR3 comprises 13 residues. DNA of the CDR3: TGCGCCAGCAGCTTGCAACTAGCGGATGAGCAGTACTTC. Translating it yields CASSLQLADEQYF. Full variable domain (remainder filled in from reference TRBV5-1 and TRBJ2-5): KAGVTQTPRYLIKTRGQQVTLSCSPISGHRSVSWYQQTPGQGLQFLFEYFSETQRNKGNFPGRFSGRQFSNSRSEMNVSTLELGDSALYLCASSLQLADEQYFGPGTRLLVL.

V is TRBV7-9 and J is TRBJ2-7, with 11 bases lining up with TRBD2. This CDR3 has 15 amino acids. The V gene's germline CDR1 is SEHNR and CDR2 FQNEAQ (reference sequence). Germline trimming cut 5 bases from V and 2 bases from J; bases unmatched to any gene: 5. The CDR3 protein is CASSATSGRPYEQYF. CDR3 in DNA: TGTGCCAGCAGCGCCACTAGCGGGAGACCCTACGAGCAGTACTTC.

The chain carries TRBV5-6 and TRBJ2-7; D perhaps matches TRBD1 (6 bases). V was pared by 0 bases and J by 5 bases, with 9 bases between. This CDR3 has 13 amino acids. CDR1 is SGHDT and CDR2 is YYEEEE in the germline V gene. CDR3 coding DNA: TGTGCCAGCAGCTTGGAACAGGGTAACGAGCAGTACTTC. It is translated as CASSLEQGNEQYF. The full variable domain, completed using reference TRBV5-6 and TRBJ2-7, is DAGVTQSPTHLIKTRGQQVTLRCSPKSGHDTVSWYQQALGQGPQFIFQYYEEEERQRGNFPDRFSGHQFPNYSSELNVNALLLGDSALYLCASSLEQGNEQYFGPGTRLTVT.

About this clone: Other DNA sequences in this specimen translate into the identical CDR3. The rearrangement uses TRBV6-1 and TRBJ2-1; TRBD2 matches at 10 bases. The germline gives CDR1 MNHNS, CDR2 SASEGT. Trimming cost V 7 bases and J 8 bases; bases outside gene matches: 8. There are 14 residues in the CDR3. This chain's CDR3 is CASIEAGGSDEQFF. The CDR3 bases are TGTGCCAGCATAGAAGCGGGAGGGTCGGATGAGCAGTTCTTC.

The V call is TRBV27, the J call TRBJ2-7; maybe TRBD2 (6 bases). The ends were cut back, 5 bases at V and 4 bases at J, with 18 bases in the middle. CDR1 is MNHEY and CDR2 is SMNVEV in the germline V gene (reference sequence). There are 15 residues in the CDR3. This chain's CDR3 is CASSPTLGGGYEQYV. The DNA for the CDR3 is TGTGCCAGCAGTCCGACCCTCGGGGGTGGGTACGAGCAGTACGTC.

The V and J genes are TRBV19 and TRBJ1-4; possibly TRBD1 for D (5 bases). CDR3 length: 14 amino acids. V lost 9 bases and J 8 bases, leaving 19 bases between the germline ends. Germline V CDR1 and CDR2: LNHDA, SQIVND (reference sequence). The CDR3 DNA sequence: TGTGCCAGCTCCATCGGGGGTGCAGACGAAAAACTGTTTTTT. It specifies CASSIGGADEKLFF.

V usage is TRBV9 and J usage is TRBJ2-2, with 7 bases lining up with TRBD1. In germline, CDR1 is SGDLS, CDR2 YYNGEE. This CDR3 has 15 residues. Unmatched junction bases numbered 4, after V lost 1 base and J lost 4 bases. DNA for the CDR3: TGTGCCAGCAGCGTATCACAGGGGTCCACCGGGGAGCTGTTTTTT. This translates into CASSVSQGSTGELFF.

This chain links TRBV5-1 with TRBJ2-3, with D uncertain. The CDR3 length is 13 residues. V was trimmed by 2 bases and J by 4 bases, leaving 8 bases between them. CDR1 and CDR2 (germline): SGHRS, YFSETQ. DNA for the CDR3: TGCGCCAGCAGCTTTCTAGGTTCAGATACGCAGTATTTT. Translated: CASSFLGSDTQYF. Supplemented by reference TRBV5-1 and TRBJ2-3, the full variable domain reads KAGVTQTPRYLIKTRGQQVTLSCSPISGHRSVSWYQQTPGQGLQFLFEYFSETQRNKGNFPGRFSGRQFSNSRSEMNVSTLELGDSALYLCASSFLGSDTQYFGPGTRLTVL.

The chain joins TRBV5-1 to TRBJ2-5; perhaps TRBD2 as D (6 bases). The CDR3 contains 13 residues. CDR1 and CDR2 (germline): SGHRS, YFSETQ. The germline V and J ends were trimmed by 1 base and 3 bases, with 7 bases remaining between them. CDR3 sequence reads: CASSLSGEETQYF. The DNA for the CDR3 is TGCGCCAGCAGCTTGTCGGGGGAAGAGACCCAGTACTTC. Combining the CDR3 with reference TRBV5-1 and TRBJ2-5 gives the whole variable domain KAGVTQTPRYLIKTRGQQVTLSCSPISGHRSVSWYQQTPGQGLQFLFEYFSETQRNKGNFPGRFSGRQFSNSRSEMNVSTLELGDSALYLCASSLSGEETQYFGPGTRLLVL.

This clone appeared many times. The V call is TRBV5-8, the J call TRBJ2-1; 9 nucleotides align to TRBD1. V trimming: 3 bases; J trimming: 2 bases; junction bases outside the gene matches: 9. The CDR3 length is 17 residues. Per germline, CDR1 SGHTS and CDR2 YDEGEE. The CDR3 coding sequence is TGTGCCAGCAGCTCGGATAAGACAGGGGGAGCCTACAATGAGCAGTTCTTC. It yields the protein CASSSDKTGGAYNEQFF.

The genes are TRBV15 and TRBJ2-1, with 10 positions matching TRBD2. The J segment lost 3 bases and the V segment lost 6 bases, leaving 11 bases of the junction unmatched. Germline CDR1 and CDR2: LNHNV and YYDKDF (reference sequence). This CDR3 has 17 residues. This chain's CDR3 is CATRYDLLAGGYNEQFF. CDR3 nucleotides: TGTGCCACCAGGTACGACCTCTTAGCGGGGGGCTACAATGAGCAGTTCTTC.

The CDR3 region is CASSTPSGQGVQPQHF. The CDR3, as DNA: TGTGCCAGCAGCACCCCCTCAGGGCAGGGCGTGCAGCCCCAGCATTTT. The chain carries TRBV7-3 and TRBJ1-5; maybe TRBD1 (5 bases). This CDR3 is 16 amino acids long. Trimming left V 5 bases short and J 7 bases short, with 21 bases between. The germline gives CDR1 SGHTA, CDR2 FQGTGA.

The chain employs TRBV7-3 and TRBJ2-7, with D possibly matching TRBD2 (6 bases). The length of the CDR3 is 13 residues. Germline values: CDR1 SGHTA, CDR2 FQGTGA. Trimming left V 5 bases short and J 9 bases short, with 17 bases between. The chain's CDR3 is CASSPFGGTGQYF. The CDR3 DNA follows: TGTGCCAGCAGCCCCTTTGGCGGGACGGGGCAGTACTTC.